These T cell receptor beta chains were read from a single sample in a study of T cell responses to AZD1222 COVID-19 vaccine. Produced via immunoSEQ multiplex PCR; TCRdb's table is partial and in-frame only. This repertoire shows 100,000 to 150,000 clones, 70% to 90% found once; its top ten account for less than 2%. The source material was peripheral blood, sampled on day 0 of AZD1222 vaccination. These receptors all stem from an adult in good health. CDR3s leave out the opening cysteine and the closing phenylalanine or tryptophan. Fields, in order: J gene, V gene, CDR3 length, CDR3 protein.

J: TRBJ2-2; V: TRBV6-4; length: 15; CDR3: ASSDSTGGRRTGELF
J: TRBJ1-3; V: TRBV3-1/TRBV3-2; length: 13; CDR3: ASSPDSSSGNTIY
J: TRBJ1-1; V: TRBV30; length: 11; CDR3: AWTPRTGAEAF
J: TRBJ2-5; V: TRBV7-7; length: 17; CDR3: ASSREEGASGSPQETQY
J: TRBJ2-5; V: TRBV25-1; length: 13; CDR3: ASSEASGSWETQY
J: TRBJ2-7; V: TRBV25-1; length: 13; CDR3: ASSDVAGVGDEQY
J: TRBJ2-3; V: TRBV7-2; length: 12; CDR3: ASSLASHTDTQY
J: TRBJ1-1; V: TRBV19; length: 11; CDR3: ASSIEQWTEAF
J: TRBJ1-4; V: TRBV5-5; length: 11; CDR3: ASSKGDTEKLF
J: TRBJ1-2; V: TRBV6-5; length: 11; CDR3: ASSLYRNYGYT
J: TRBJ1-2; V: TRBV9; length: 12; CDR3: ASTTTGDSGGYT
J: TRBJ2-7; V: TRBV28; length: 15; CDR3: ASSSTAGTPYGYEQY
J: TRBJ1-5; V: TRBV28; length: 11; CDR3: ANSRDRQGVRH
J: TRBJ1-4; V: TRBV5-1; length: 15; CDR3: ASSLVAWTEGDEKLF
J: TRBJ1-1; V: TRBV19; length: 13; CDR3: ASSPRTGVNTEAF
J: TRBJ2-7; V: TRBV19; length: 14; CDR3: ASSHLWTPSSYEQY
J: TRBJ2-1; V: TRBV21-1; length: 11; CDR3: ARRTGLYNEQF
J: TRBJ2-7; V: TRBV27; length: 13; CDR3: ASAPPGTGVHEQY
J: TRBJ2-7; V: TRBV28; length: 12; CDR3: ASSLETGAYEQY
J: TRBJ2-1; V: TRBV19; length: 16; CDR3: ASSPGTSGSSSYNEQF
J: TRBJ2-3; V: TRBV18; length: 13; CDR3: ASSRAGSGADTQY
J: TRBJ2-7; V: TRBV2; length: 13; CDR3: ASRSDRGPFGEQY
J: TRBJ2-3; V: TRBV3-1/TRBV3-2; length: 11; CDR3: ASSQGGPDTQY
J: TRBJ2-5; V: TRBV19; length: 14; CDR3: ASRGSLAGIKETQY